Detailed here is one T cell receptor beta chain. The source of the sample is a study of blood T cell repertoires in COVID-19. Study-wide background: From the United States, Italy and Spain came samples of acute and convalescent COVID-19.

The CDR3 totals 15 residues. V was trimmed by 7 bases and J by 0 bases, leaving 16 bases between them. Germline lookup yields CDR1 SNHLY and CDR2 FYNNEI. Sequencing was performed with immunoSEQ multiplex PCR; in TCRdb, only in-frame clones are kept and a portion is missing. Of roughly 170,000 clones in the sample, about four fifths were seen once. The J gene is TRBJ2-7, the V gene TRBV2, with D perhaps matching TRBD2 (6 bases). This clonotype was sampled from a woman in her sixties with COVID-19, enrolled during active disease. Source material: peripheral blood. The chain's CDR3 is CASIVPGLSSYEQYF. As DNA, the CDR3 is TGTGCCAGCATCGTCCCGGGACTGAGCTCCTACGAGCAGTACTTC.